The rows below give T cell receptor beta chains drawn from one sample of a study of T cell responses to AZD1222 COVID-19 vaccine. The repertoire was sequenced with immunoSEQ multiplex PCR; TCRdb's copy has only in-frame clones and lacks some. The table lists approximately 130,000 clones, 85% to 95% of them singletons. The sample consisted of peripheral blood, taken on day 0 of AZD1222 vaccination. The receptors come from an adult in good health. Both conserved end residues are part of each CDR3. Each record gives: J gene, D gene, V gene, clone size, CDR3 protein, CDR3 DNA. The D gene is left open where the match is weak. Not every row has a clone size; where given, it reads once, few, many or a size class.

J gene: TRBJ2-2
D gene: NA
V gene: TRBV30
clone size: NA
CDR3 protein: CAWTGGGELFF
CDR3 DNA: TGTGCCTGGACAGGTGGCGGGGAGCTGTTTTTT

J gene: TRBJ2-3
D gene: TRBD2
V gene: TRBV13
clone size: NA
CDR3 protein: CASSLRDYTDTQYF
CDR3 DNA: TGTGCCAGCAGCCTCCGGGACTACACAGATACGCAGTATTTT

J gene: TRBJ1-1
D gene: NA
V gene: TRBV6-2/TRBV6-3
clone size: NA
CDR3 protein: CASSYGGFRAFF
CDR3 DNA: TGTGCCAGCAGTTACGGAGGATTCAGGGCTTTCTTT

J gene: TRBJ2-2
D gene: NA
V gene: TRBV7-9
clone size: NA
CDR3 protein: CASSAGTTNTGELFF
CDR3 DNA: TGTGCCAGCAGCGCGGGAACCACGAACACCGGGGAGCTGTTTTTT

J gene: TRBJ1-2
D gene: NA
V gene: TRBV18
clone size: NA
CDR3 protein: CASSPMRGGNYGYTF
CDR3 DNA: TGTGCCAGCTCGCCAATGAGGGGAGGGAACTATGGCTACACCTTC

J gene: TRBJ1-6
D gene: NA
V gene: TRBV18
clone size: NA
CDR3 protein: CASSPPGNNSPLHF
CDR3 DNA: TGTGCCAGCTCACCACCCGGGAATAATTCACCCCTCCACTTT

J gene: TRBJ1-6
D gene: NA
V gene: TRBV6-5
clone size: NA
CDR3 protein: CASSYDRNSPLHF
CDR3 DNA: TGTGCCAGCAGTTACGATCGTAATTCACCCCTCCACTTT

J gene: TRBJ1-2
D gene: NA
V gene: TRBV5-5
clone size: NA
CDR3 protein: CASSLAGNYGYTF
CDR3 DNA: TGTGCCAGCAGCTTGGCGGGGAACTATGGCTACACCTTC

J gene: TRBJ1-6
D gene: TRBD1
V gene: TRBV5-4
clone size: NA
CDR3 protein: CASSWDRGNSPLHF
CDR3 DNA: TGTGCCAGCAGCTGGGACAGGGGTAATTCACCCCTCCACTTT

J gene: TRBJ1-1
D gene: NA
V gene: TRBV5-1
clone size: once
CDR3 protein: CASSLALANTEAFF
CDR3 DNA: TGCGCCAGCAGCTTGGCCCTGGCTAACACTGAAGCTTTCTTT

J gene: TRBJ1-3
D gene: NA
V gene: TRBV12-3/TRBV12-4
clone size: NA
CDR3 protein: CASSRQDKDTIYF
CDR3 DNA: TGTGCCAGCAGTAGGCAGGATAAGGACACCATATATTTT

J gene: TRBJ1-5
D gene: NA
V gene: TRBV6-5
clone size: NA
CDR3 protein: CASGNSNQPQHF
CDR3 DNA: TGTGCCAGCGGTAATAGCAATCAGCCCCAGCATTTT

J gene: TRBJ2-1
D gene: TRBD1
V gene: TRBV18
clone size: NA
CDR3 protein: CASSPTTGGNEQFF
CDR3 DNA: TGTGCCAGCTCACCAACAACAGGGGGCAATGAGCAGTTCTTC

J gene: TRBJ2-5
D gene: NA
V gene: TRBV5-1
clone size: few
CDR3 protein: CASSQPTTSGETQYF
CDR3 DNA: TGCGCCAGCAGCCAACCGACAACCTCAGGGGAGACCCAGTACTTC

J gene: TRBJ2-7
D gene: NA
V gene: TRBV6-1
clone size: NA
CDR3 protein: CASSEGVSSYEQYF
CDR3 DNA: TGTGCCAGCAGTGAAGGGGTCAGTAGCTACGAGCAGTACTTC

J gene: TRBJ2-5
D gene: NA
V gene: TRBV7-7
clone size: NA
CDR3 protein: CASSLSSNSLETQYF
CDR3 DNA: TGTGCCAGCAGCTTAAGTTCTAATAGCTTGGAGACCCAGTACTTC

J gene: TRBJ1-3
D gene: NA
V gene: TRBV7-9
clone size: NA
CDR3 protein: CASSPRSSGGNTIYF
CDR3 DNA: TGTGCCAGCAGCCCACGGAGTTCAGGGGGAAACACCATATATTTT

J gene: TRBJ2-5
D gene: NA
V gene: TRBV5-8
clone size: NA
CDR3 protein: CASSMELRGRGTQYF
CDR3 DNA: TGTGCCAGCAGCATGGAACTACGGGGTAGAGGGACCCAGTACTTC

J gene: TRBJ1-1
D gene: NA
V gene: TRBV19
clone size: NA
CDR3 protein: CASIPAGPRGEAFF
CDR3 DNA: TGTGCCAGTATCCCGGCGGGGCCTCGGGGTGAAGCTTTCTTT

J gene: TRBJ1-2
D gene: TRBD1
V gene: TRBV3-1/TRBV3-2
clone size: NA
CDR3 protein: CASSQPTGGVGYTF
CDR3 DNA: TGTGCCAGCAGCCAACCAACAGGGGGCGTTGGCTACACCTTC

J gene: TRBJ1-1
D gene: TRBD1
V gene: TRBV5-1
clone size: NA
CDR3 protein: CASSGQGGSTEAFF
CDR3 DNA: TGCGCCAGCTCAGGACAGGGTGGATCCACTGAAGCTTTCTTT

J gene: TRBJ1-1
D gene: NA
V gene: TRBV25-1
clone size: once
CDR3 protein: CASSEGVEAFF
CDR3 DNA: TGTGCCAGCAGTGAAGGGGTTGAAGCTTTCTTT

J gene: TRBJ2-2
D gene: NA
V gene: TRBV30
clone size: NA
CDR3 protein: CAWSPRNRETGELFF
CDR3 DNA: TGTGCCTGGAGTCCCCGGAACAGGGAGACCGGGGAGCTGTTTTTT

J gene: TRBJ2-7
D gene: TRBD2
V gene: TRBV5-4
clone size: NA
CDR3 protein: CASSLQGLAGRYEQYF
CDR3 DNA: TGTGCCAGCAGCCTGCAAGGACTAGCGGGGCGCTACGAGCAGTACTTC

J gene: TRBJ1-4
D gene: TRBD1
V gene: TRBV19
clone size: NA
CDR3 protein: CASSFRDRPFF
CDR3 DNA: TGTGCCAGTAGTTTCCGGGACAGGCCGTTTTTT

J gene: TRBJ1-1
D gene: NA
V gene: TRBV6-5
clone size: NA
CDR3 protein: CASLRTERTEAFF
CDR3 DNA: TGTGCCAGCCTCCGGACAGAAAGGACTGAAGCTTTCTTT

J gene: TRBJ2-3
D gene: NA
V gene: TRBV2
clone size: NA
CDR3 protein: CASDRGSSDTQYF
CDR3 DNA: TGTGCCAGCGATCGGGGGTCCTCAGATACGCAGTATTTT

J gene: TRBJ1-2
D gene: TRBD1
V gene: TRBV12-3/TRBV12-4
clone size: NA
CDR3 protein: CASSSLGQGAQTF
CDR3 DNA: TGTGCCAGCAGTTCCTTGGGACAGGGGGCCCAGACCTTC

J gene: TRBJ1-2
D gene: TRBD1
V gene: TRBV5-5
clone size: NA
CDR3 protein: CASSLVGDRVRYGYTF
CDR3 DNA: TGTGCCAGCAGCTTGGTTGGGGACAGGGTCCGCTATGGCTACACCTTC

J gene: TRBJ2-5
D gene: TRBD1
V gene: TRBV6-1
clone size: NA
CDR3 protein: CASSDRQGVSETQYF
CDR3 DNA: TGTGCCAGCAGTGATAGGCAGGGGGTATCAGAGACCCAGTACTTC

J gene: TRBJ2-5
D gene: NA
V gene: TRBV9
clone size: NA
CDR3 protein: CASSVAGSPQYF
CDR3 DNA: TGTGCCAGCAGCGTAGCGGGGAGCCCCCAGTACTTC

J gene: TRBJ1-5
D gene: NA
V gene: TRBV6-5
clone size: NA
CDR3 protein: CASSRAPNQPQHF
CDR3 DNA: TGTGCCAGCAGCCGAGCCCCCAATCAGCCCCAGCATTTT

J gene: TRBJ1-2
D gene: NA
V gene: TRBV2
clone size: NA
CDR3 protein: CASSEREGYGYTF
CDR3 DNA: TGTGCCAGCAGTGAGAGGGAGGGCTATGGCTACACCTTC

J gene: TRBJ1-2
D gene: NA
V gene: TRBV30
clone size: once
CDR3 protein: CAWSSYGYTF
CDR3 DNA: TGTGCCTGGAGCTCGTATGGCTACACCTTC

J gene: TRBJ1-6
D gene: NA
V gene: TRBV7-9
clone size: NA
CDR3 protein: CASSFQGAGSPLHF
CDR3 DNA: TGTGCCAGCAGCTTCCAGGGAGCGGGGTCACCCCTCCACTTT

J gene: TRBJ1-1
D gene: NA
V gene: TRBV7-9
clone size: NA
CDR3 protein: CASSHSTPLGTEAFF
CDR3 DNA: TGTGCCAGCAGTCACTCGACGCCCCTGGGGACTGAAGCTTTCTTT

J gene: TRBJ2-5
D gene: TRBD1
V gene: TRBV7-9
clone size: NA
CDR3 protein: CASSREGAWETQYF
CDR3 DNA: TGTGCCAGCAGCCGTGAGGGGGCATGGGAGACCCAGTACTTC

J gene: TRBJ2-5
D gene: TRBD2
V gene: TRBV6-1
clone size: NA
CDR3 protein: CASSEAPSGVWKTQYF
CDR3 DNA: TGTGCCAGCAGTGAAGCGCCTAGCGGGGTTTGGAAGACCCAGTACTTC

J gene: TRBJ1-1
D gene: TRBD1
V gene: TRBV30
clone size: NA
CDR3 protein: CACFTGATEAFF
CDR3 DNA: TGTGCCTGTTTTACAGGGGCCACTGAAGCTTTCTTT

J gene: TRBJ2-1
D gene: NA
V gene: TRBV18
clone size: NA
CDR3 protein: CASSPRVEWGRAIYNEQFF
CDR3 DNA: TGTGCCAGCTCACCACGGGTAGAATGGGGCAGGGCCATCTACAATGAGCAGTTCTTC

J gene: TRBJ2-7
D gene: NA
V gene: TRBV5-1
clone size: NA
CDR3 protein: CASSLVRDGGGGQYF
CDR3 DNA: TGCGCCAGCAGCTTGGTCCGGGACGGGGGCGGCGGGCAGTACTTC

J gene: TRBJ1-6
D gene: NA
V gene: TRBV27
clone size: NA
CDR3 protein: CASSATPGSRVRFF
CDR3 DNA: TGTGCCAGCAGTGCAACCCCCGGGAGCCGGGTACGCTTTTTT

J gene: TRBJ1-2
D gene: TRBD1
V gene: TRBV2
clone size: NA
CDR3 protein: CASRFDRAIYGYTF
CDR3 DNA: TGTGCCAGCAGATTCGACAGGGCGATTTATGGCTACACCTTC

J gene: TRBJ2-1
D gene: TRBD1
V gene: TRBV29-1
clone size: NA
CDR3 protein: CSVEGDYRGRYNEQFF
CDR3 DNA: TGCAGCGTTGAAGGGGATTACAGGGGACGGTACAATGAGCAGTTCTTC

J gene: TRBJ2-5
D gene: NA
V gene: TRBV5-1
clone size: NA
CDR3 protein: CASSEPQETQYF
CDR3 DNA: TGCGCCAGCAGCGAACCACAAGAGACCCAGTACTTC

J gene: TRBJ1-1
D gene: NA
V gene: TRBV12-5
clone size: NA
CDR3 protein: CASGLTQTVEAFF
CDR3 DNA: TGTGCTAGTGGTTTGACCCAGACAGTTGAAGCTTTCTTT

J gene: TRBJ1-3
D gene: NA
V gene: TRBV11-2
clone size: NA
CDR3 protein: CASSSLTPRTGNTIYF
CDR3 DNA: TGTGCCAGCAGCTCCTTGACACCCCGGACTGGAAACACCATATATTTT

J gene: TRBJ1-4
D gene: TRBD1
V gene: TRBV5-1
clone size: NA
CDR3 protein: CASSWGGGTDEKLFF
CDR3 DNA: TGCGCCAGCTCGTGGGGAGGGGGGACAGATGAAAAACTGTTTTTT

J gene: TRBJ2-7
D gene: NA
V gene: TRBV15
clone size: NA
CDR3 protein: CATSRDSSGSYEQYF
CDR3 DNA: TGTGCCACCAGCAGAGATAGTTCGGGCTCCTACGAGCAGTACTTC

J gene: TRBJ1-6
D gene: TRBD1
V gene: TRBV9
clone size: NA
CDR3 protein: CASSGDRVDSPLHF
CDR3 DNA: TGTGCCAGCAGTGGGGACAGGGTCGATTCACCCCTCCACTTT

J gene: TRBJ1-5
D gene: NA
V gene: TRBV2
clone size: NA
CDR3 protein: CASSELRGGQPQHF
CDR3 DNA: TGTGCCAGCAGTGAGTTAAGGGGCGGTCAGCCCCAGCATTTT

J gene: TRBJ2-1
D gene: TRBD2
V gene: TRBV2
clone size: NA
CDR3 protein: CASTGLAGSYNEQFF
CDR3 DNA: TGTGCCAGCACCGGACTAGCGGGCTCCTACAATGAGCAGTTCTTC

J gene: TRBJ1-2
D gene: NA
V gene: TRBV6-5
clone size: NA
CDR3 protein: CASSYSGVGYTF
CDR3 DNA: TGTGCCAGCAGTTACTCGGGGGTTGGGTACACCTTC

J gene: TRBJ1-6
D gene: NA
V gene: TRBV6-5
clone size: NA
CDR3 protein: CASSYSRDLYSPLHF
CDR3 DNA: TGTGCCAGCAGTTACTCGAGGGACTTGTACTCACCCCTCCACTTT

J gene: TRBJ1-2
D gene: NA
V gene: TRBV15
clone size: NA
CDR3 protein: CATSGAGTLYGYTF
CDR3 DNA: TGTGCCACCAGCGGAGCTGGGACCCTCTATGGCTACACCTTC

J gene: TRBJ1-4
D gene: NA
V gene: TRBV7-9
clone size: NA
CDR3 protein: CASSLTGEGVLNEKLFF
CDR3 DNA: TGTGCCAGCAGCTTAACGGGGGAGGGGGTCCTTAATGAAAAACTGTTTTTT

J gene: TRBJ2-7
D gene: NA
V gene: TRBV10-2
clone size: NA
CDR3 protein: CASSDTALRFSYEQYF
CDR3 DNA: TGCGCCAGCAGTGATACCGCACTGAGGTTCTCCTACGAGCAGTACTTC